The clone carrying this T cell receptor beta chain is large within its sample. The data are from a study of long-term antiretroviral therapy in people with HIV. Assay version v3.0 of immunoSEQ was used, and it was run at survey level. The repertoire was sequenced with immunoSEQ multiplex PCR; TCRdb's copy has only in-frame clones and lacks some. The sample lists some 25,000 clones, roughly 83% seen once, with roughly 5.7% in the top ten. CDR1 and CDR2 from the germline V gene are LNHDA and SQIVND (reference sequence). Trimming pared 6 bases from V and 5 bases from J, leaving 17 bases between. The CDR3 runs 14 residues.

This sequence joins TRBV19 and TRBJ2-7; either TRBD1 or TRBD2 may supply D (5 bases each). This sequence was found in a man aged 25 to 40 with HIV. Sequencing was performed on unsorted PBMCs, taken 0.7 years before starting antiretroviral therapy. The CDR3 DNA follows: TGTGCCAGTAGCTGGGGACGTGGACTTCACGAGCAGTACTTC. It is translated as CASSWGRGLHEQYF.